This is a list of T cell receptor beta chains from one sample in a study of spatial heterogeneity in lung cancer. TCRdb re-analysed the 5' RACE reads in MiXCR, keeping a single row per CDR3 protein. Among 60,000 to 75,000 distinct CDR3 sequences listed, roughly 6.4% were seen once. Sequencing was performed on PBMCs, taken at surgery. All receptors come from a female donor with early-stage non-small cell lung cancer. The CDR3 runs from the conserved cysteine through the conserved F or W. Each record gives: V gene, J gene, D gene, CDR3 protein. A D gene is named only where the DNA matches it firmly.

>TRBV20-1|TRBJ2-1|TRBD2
CSADPGTSGRDYNEQFF
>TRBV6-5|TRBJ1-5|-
CASSYSRTVAGQPQHF
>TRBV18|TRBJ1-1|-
CATSREGTDWTEAFF
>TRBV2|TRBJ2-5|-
CASSRESQETQYF
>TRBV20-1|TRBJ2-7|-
CSGIDSYEQYF
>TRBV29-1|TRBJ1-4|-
CSVEYGRNEKLFF
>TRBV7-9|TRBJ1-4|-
CASSPRMGGTEKLFF
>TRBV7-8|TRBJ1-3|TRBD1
CASSLRTGVGNTIYF
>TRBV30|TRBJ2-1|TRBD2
CAWTPLASGGVVDEQFF
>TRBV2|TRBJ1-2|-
CASSITDATYGYTF
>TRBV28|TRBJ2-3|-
CASRHGVSTDTQYF
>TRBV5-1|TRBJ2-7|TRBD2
CASSAGGPGPYEQYF
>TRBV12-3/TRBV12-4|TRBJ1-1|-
CASSITPNTEAFF
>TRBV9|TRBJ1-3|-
CASSVAVSGNTIYF
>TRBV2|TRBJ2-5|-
CASSESGTTFEETQYF
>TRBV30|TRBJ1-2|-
CAWSVGYGYTF
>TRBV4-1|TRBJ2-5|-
CASSRARGETQYF
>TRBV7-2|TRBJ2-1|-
CASSRGSENEQFF
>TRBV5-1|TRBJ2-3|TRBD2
CASRGQAAGGPDTQYF
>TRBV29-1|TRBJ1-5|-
CSVDWGQDDQPQHF
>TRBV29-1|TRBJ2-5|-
CSVGQSGETQYF
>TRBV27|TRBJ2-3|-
CASSLSGGGSQYF
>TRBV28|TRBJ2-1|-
CASLGGRGSSYNEQFF
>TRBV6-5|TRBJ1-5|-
CASSSQSGQPQHF
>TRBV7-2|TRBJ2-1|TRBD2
CASSSSGRAWNEQFF
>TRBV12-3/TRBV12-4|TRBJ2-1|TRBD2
CASTRTLRGGPIYNEQFF
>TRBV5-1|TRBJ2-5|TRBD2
CASSLALAGAVETQYF
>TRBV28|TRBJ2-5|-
CASSLVSATQETQYF
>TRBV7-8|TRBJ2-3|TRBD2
CASSFGGATDTQYF
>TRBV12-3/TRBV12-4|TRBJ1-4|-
CASSLSKGRTNEKLFF
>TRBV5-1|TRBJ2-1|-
CASSSRPNNEQFF
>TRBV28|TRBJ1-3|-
CASSNAGTFSGNTIYF
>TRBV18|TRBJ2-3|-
CASSPLDGTDTQYF
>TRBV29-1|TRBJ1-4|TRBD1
CSVPGQEMEKLFF
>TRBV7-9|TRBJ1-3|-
CAPGPGTGNTIYF
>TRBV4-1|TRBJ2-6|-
CASSPIVFSGANVLTF
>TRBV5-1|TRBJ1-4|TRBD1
CASSWAGTGGRANEKLFF
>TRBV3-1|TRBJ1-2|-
CASSQDQGGNYGYTF